This paragraph covers one T cell receptor (beta chain) sequence. This clone's antigen is unknown. Per-base quality was not reported, and no clone a single base away is much larger than it. The CDR3 goes from the cysteine to the phenylalanine over 17 residues. The retained sequence is limited to the CDR3, 51 bases, with the frame set at the first base. The collaborating institutions used their own protocols to collect whole blood in K2EDTA tubes. For TCRbeta analysis, collaborator samples were shipped as frozen whole blood, as isolated PBMCs, or as DNA extracted from either sample type. The data originate from a study of blood T cell repertoires in COVID-19 (dated by TCRdb to about 2020). In terms of the full investigation: Collaborator samples came from the United States, Italy and Spain and covered acute and convalescent phases of COVID-19. The prospective study material was composed of cDNA or gDNA derived from T cells, B-cell-depleted T cells, or PBMCs. Deeply sampled blood TCRbeta repertoires from subjects exposed to, actively infected with, or recovered from COVID-19 were included in the dataset. A freely available public database, intended as a resource for researchers studying the immune response to SARS-CoV-2, is where the repertoires were released. The samples were drawn from two sources: the first 160 participants of the ongoing ImmuneRACE study, and fewer than 1,500 subjects contributed by 6 global collaborators. Nearly every sample came with metadata listing a de-identified subject ID, COVID-19 status, age in years and sex. Where available, HLA class I and class II types were taken from metadata supplied by the sample provider and were not determined by assay-based typing. The paper as a whole reports these results and caveats: The quantity of clinical and demographic metadata differed by source and by participant and was supplied without curation.

TCRbeta CDR3 regions were amplified from genomic DNA by means of the immunoSEQ Assay, a bias-controlled multiplex PCR. In the authors' own workflow: The number of nucleated cells in each sample was estimated from the amplification of reference gene primers within the assay. Sequence reads were collapsed and filtered to measure the absolute abundance of every unique TCRbeta CDR3 rearrangement. For each sample, productive Simpson clonality was calculated as the square root of Simpson's diversity index across productive rearrangements. The source is immuneACCESS, and TCRdb retained only in-frame sequences with V and J called. Part of the clones is not carried over; for the studies checked, unresolved V genes explain less than half of this, and the remainder is unexplained. Clonal size and the V and J genes are those of that table, whereas D and trimming came from the DNA. This sample lists around 300,000 clones; 85% were detected once. The top ten clonotypes cover just over 7% of the sample.

The chain joins TRBV1 to TRBJ1-4. TRBV1 is noted as a pseudogene. The source of this sequence is a human donor in a cohort sampled during active COVID-19. The material sequenced was peripheral blood. The DNA sequence is as follows: TGCACCAGCAGAGACTACGTCCGAATTCCAACTAATGAAAAACTGTTTTTT. This is translated as CTSRDYVRIPTNEKLFF.